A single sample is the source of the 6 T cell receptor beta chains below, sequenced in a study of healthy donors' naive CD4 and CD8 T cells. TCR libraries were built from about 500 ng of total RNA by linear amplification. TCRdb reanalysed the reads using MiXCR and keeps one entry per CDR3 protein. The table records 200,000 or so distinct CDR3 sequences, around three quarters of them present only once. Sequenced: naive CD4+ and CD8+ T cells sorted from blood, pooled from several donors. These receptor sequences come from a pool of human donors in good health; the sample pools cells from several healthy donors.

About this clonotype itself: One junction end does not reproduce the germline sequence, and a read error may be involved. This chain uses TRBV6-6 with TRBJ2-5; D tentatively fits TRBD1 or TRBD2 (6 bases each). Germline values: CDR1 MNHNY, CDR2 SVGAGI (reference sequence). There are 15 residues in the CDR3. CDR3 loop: CASSYSGDTQETQYF. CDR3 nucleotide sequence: TGTGCCAGCAGCTACTCGGGGGACACCCAAGAGACCCAGTACTTC.

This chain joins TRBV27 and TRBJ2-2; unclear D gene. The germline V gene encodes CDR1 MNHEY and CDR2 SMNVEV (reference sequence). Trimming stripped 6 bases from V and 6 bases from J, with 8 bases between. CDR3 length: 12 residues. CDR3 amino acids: CASSLPPGELFF. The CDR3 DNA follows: TGTGCCAGCAGCCTACCCCCCGGGGAGCTGTTTTTT.

Here the CDR3 DNA reads TGTGCCAGCTCCCGGGCGGGGTCAACTGAAGCTTTCTTT. Translated, it gives CASSRAGSTEAFF. V and J are TRBV27 and TRBJ1-1, with D hard to call. Per the germline V gene, CDR1 is MNHEY and CDR2 is SMNVEV (reference sequence). V dropped 8 bases and J dropped 5 bases, with 15 bases sitting between them. The CDR3 runs 13 residues.

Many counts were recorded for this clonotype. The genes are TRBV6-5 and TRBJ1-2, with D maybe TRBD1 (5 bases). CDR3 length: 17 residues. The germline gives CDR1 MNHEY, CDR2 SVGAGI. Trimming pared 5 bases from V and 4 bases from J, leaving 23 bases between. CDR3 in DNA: TGTGCCAGCAGTCTAGTTATTCCCGGGACCGCCGGCTATGGCTACACCTTC. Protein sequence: CASSLVIPGTAGYGYTF.

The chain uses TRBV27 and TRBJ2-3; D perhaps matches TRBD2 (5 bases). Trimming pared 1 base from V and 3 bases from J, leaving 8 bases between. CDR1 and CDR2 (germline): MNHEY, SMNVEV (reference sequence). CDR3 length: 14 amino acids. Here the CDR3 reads CASSLWTGTDTQYF. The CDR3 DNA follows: TGTGCCAGCAGTTTATGGACGGGGACAGATACGCAGTATTTT.

CDR3 sequence reads: CASSPLAGGPQDTQYF. CDR3 bases: TGTGCCAGCTCACCACTGGCGGGAGGGCCTCAAGATACGCAGTATTTT. V and J are TRBV18 and TRBJ2-3, with 9 nucleotides matching TRBD2. The CDR3 contains 16 residues. From germline, CDR1 is KGHSH and CDR2 LQKENI. Trimming took 1 base from V and 5 from J; bases not matched to a gene: 7.